This T cell receptor beta chain is drawn from a study of T cell responses to AZD1222 COVID-19 vaccine. General observations from the study: All repertoire sampling was performed exclusively after the peak T cell response. At 160-218 and 743-854, vaccine-associated CD4 TCRs were dominant, and they spanned spike. Baseline testing showed seropositivity in only a handful of AZD1222 recipients. Nearly half of spike-specific TCRs reportedly target unmutated variant regions.

Per germline, CDR1 LNHDA and CDR2 SQIVND (reference sequence). V lost 2 bases to trimming and J lost 5 bases, with 12 bases between them. This CDR3 region has 14 residues. Here immunoSEQ multiplex PCR was the method, and the copy in TCRdb shows in-frame clones only, minus some. The specimen's table records over 140,000 clones. About this clone itself: Antigen unknown.

Material for sequencing was peripheral blood. The chain joins TRBV19 to TRBJ1-1, with a tentative D call TRBD1 (5 bases). The sequence came from an adult in good health. The DNA of the CDR3 is TGTGCCAGTAGTATATGGGGGGACGGGACTGAAGCTTTCTTT. The encoded protein is CASSIWGDGTEAFF.